Listed here are 11 T cell receptor beta chains from one sample, sequenced in a study of shared clonotypes between healthy human individuals (dated by TCRdb to 2019 to 2021). The library came from the immunoSEQ multiplex PCR assay. What TCRdb holds here is the immuneACCESS table cut down to in-frame rearrangements. Part of the clones is not present; checked against another copy, under half of the missing clones reflect an unresolved V gene, and the others are unexplained. The sample table holds hundreds of thousands of clones, of which 60% to 75% were seen once. The ten largest clones add up to around 1.8% of the sample. Sequencing was carried out using memory CD4+ T cells sorted from blood. The cell subset or site label, read with the paper, signifies: CD45RA-negative fraction. These receptors all stem from a woman aged 30 to 39 in good health.

The chain is built from TRBV28 and TRBJ2-7; D may be TRBD1 (6 bases). Germline V gives CDR1 MDHEN, CDR2 SYDVKM. There are 12 residues in the CDR3. V gave up 5 bases and J gave up 3 bases, with 8 bases separating them. The CDR3 here is CASSTGIYEQYF. DNA for the CDR3: TGTGCCAGCAGTACAGGGATCTACGAGCAGTACTTC.

The rearrangement links TRBV11-2 to TRBJ2-2; 10 nucleotides agree with TRBD2. The CDR3 contains 15 residues. Germline-derived CDR1 and CDR2 are SGHAT and FQNNGV. The junction had 5 bases not matched to a gene; V was cut back by 6 bases and J by 4 bases. Here the CDR3 reads CASRRAGGSTGELFF. In nucleotides, the CDR3 is TGTGCCAGCAGACGAGCGGGAGGGAGCACCGGGGAGCTGTTTTTT.

The CDR3 is CASSLVGTVEQYF. For the CDR3, the DNA is TGTGCCAGCAGCTTAGTGGGCACCGTGGAGCAGTACTTC. The J gene is TRBJ2-7, the V gene TRBV7-9, with D unresolved. The V gene lost 1 base and the J gene lost 7 bases, with 11 bases spanning the gap. Germline lookup yields CDR1 SEHNR and CDR2 FQNEAQ (reference sequence). CDR3 length: 13 amino acids.

This clone was counted a few times. This chain connects TRBV7-7 to TRBJ2-1; 12 bases are shared with TRBD2. Germline loops: CDR1 SSHAT, CDR2 FNYEAQ (reference sequence). J lost 10 bases, V lost 1 base, and 2 bases had no gene match. The CDR3 consists of 14 residues. The CDR3 region has the DNA TGTGCCAGCAGCTTAGAAGGACTAGCGGGAGAGCAGTTCTTC. Encoded protein: CASSLEGLAGEQFF.

This clone has more than one count but fewer than ten. V is TRBV14 and J is TRBJ2-5; D ambiguous. This CDR3 has 15 amino acids. The germline V gene encodes CDR1 SGHDN and CDR2 FVKESK. Trimming shortened V by 0 bases and J by 7 bases, and 15 bases separated the two germline ends. The CDR3 protein is CASSQELRLGGTQYF. DNA of the CDR3: TGTGCCAGCAGCCAAGAGCTTCGTTTGGGCGGGACCCAGTACTTC.

This clone was observed a few times. The sample has other DNA sequences that encode this CDR3 too. This chain connects TRBV19 to TRBJ1-5; D is uncertain. The V gene's germline CDR1 is LNHDA and CDR2 SQIVND (reference sequence). Trimming stripped 3 bases from V and 2 bases from J, with 5 bases between. CDR3 length equals 13 residues. CDR3 in amino acids: CASSIKGNQPQHF. DNA of the CDR3: TGTGCCAGTAGTATTAAGGGCAATCAGCCCCAGCATTTT.

The chain combines TRBV5-4 with TRBJ2-2, with D perhaps matching TRBD1 (5 bases). The germline V and J ends were trimmed by 4 bases and 0 bases, with 13 bases remaining between them. Germline V gives CDR1 SGHNT, CDR2 YYREEE (reference sequence). The CDR3 totals 16 residues. CDR3 DNA sequence: TGTGCCAGCAGCCAAGACGCAGGGTCGAACACCGGGGAGCTGTTTTTT. Encoded protein: CASSQDAGSNTGELFF.

This chain joins TRBV11-2 and TRBJ2-7; 10 bases fit TRBD2. The ends lost 5 bases at V and 0 bases at J; junction bases unmatched: 4. This CDR3 has 15 residues. The germline CDR1 and CDR2 sequences are SGHAT and FQNNGV. CDR3 in DNA: TGTGCCAGCAGCCTCACTAGCGGGAACTCCTACGAGCAGTACTTC. Protein: CASSLTSGNSYEQYF.

V gene TRBV7-6 combines with J gene TRBJ1-3; D is perhaps TRBD1 (5 bases). Germline CDR1 reads SGHVS; CDR2 reads FNYEAQ. Trimming pared 2 bases from V and 2 bases from J, leaving 10 bases between. The CDR3 has 15 residues. CDR3 in amino acids: CASSLTAGAGNTIYF. CDR3 sequence (DNA): TGTGCCAGCAGCTTAACAGCGGGGGCTGGAAACACCATATATTTT.

The chain links TRBV5-1 to TRBJ2-1, with 8 bases that match TRBD2. The length of the CDR3 is 15 residues. The V and J ends lost 0 bases and 8 bases, in that order; junction bases with no gene match: 7. CDR1 and CDR2 from the germline V gene are SGHRS and YFSETQ. This chain's CDR3 is CASSLVLAEADEQFF. CDR3 nucleotide sequence: TGCGCCAGCAGCTTGGTACTAGCGGAAGCGGATGAGCAGTTCTTC.

The rearrangement uses TRBV4-1 and TRBJ1-5; the D is unclear. The CDR3 consists of 15 residues. From germline, CDR1 is MGHRA and CDR2 YSYEKL. V lost 4 bases to trimming and J lost 2 bases, with 12 bases between them. In nucleotides, the CDR3 is TGCGCCAGCAGCCCCGGAGGCGGGGGCAATCAGCCCCAGCATTTT. This translates into CASSPGGGGNQPQHF.